The TCR beta chain described here comes from a study of shared clonotypes between healthy human individuals. The CDR3 loop spans 15 amino acids. Germline lookup yields CDR1 LNHDA and CDR2 SQIVND (reference sequence). Trimming shortened V by 7 bases and J by 0 bases, and 15 bases separated the two germline ends. This clone was seen once. The repertoire was sequenced with immunoSEQ multiplex PCR; TCRdb's copy has only in-frame clones and lacks some. The sample holds over a million clones, about 75% seen once. Sequenced material: memory CD4+ T cells sorted from blood. Subset described: CD45RA-negative fraction. The gene calls are TRBV19 and TRBJ1-1, with a tentative D call TRBD1 (5 bases). The receptor's source is a man aged 18 to 29 in good health. CDR3 sequence (DNA): TGTGCCAGTAATTCTCCTGGGGCGGTGAACACTGAAGCTTTCTTT. The encoded protein is CASNSPGAVNTEAFF.